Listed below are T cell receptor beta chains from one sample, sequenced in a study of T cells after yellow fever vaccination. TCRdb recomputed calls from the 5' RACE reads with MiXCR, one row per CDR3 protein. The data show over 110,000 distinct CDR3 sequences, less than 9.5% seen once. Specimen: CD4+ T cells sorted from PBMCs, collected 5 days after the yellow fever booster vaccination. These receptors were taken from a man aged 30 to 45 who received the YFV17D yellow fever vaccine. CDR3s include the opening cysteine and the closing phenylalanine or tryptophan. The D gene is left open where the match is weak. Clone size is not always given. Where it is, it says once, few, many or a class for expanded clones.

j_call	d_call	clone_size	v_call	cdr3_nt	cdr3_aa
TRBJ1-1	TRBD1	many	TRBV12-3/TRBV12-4	TGTGCCAGCAGTCCCCGGGGACAGCTGAACACTGAAGCTTTCTTT	CASSPRGQLNTEAFF
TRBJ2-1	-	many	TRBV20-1	TGCAGTGCTAGAAGATCCCCTGGGTACAATGAGCAGTTCTTC	CSARRSPGYNEQFF
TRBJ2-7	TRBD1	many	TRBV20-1	TGCAGTGCTAGGGATACAGGGGAAATCAACGAGCAGTACTTC	CSARDTGEINEQYF
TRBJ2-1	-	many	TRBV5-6	TGTGCCAGCAGTCTCACCGGGAATGAGCAGTTCTTC	CASSLTGNEQFF
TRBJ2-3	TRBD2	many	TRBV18	TGTGCCAGCTCACCCCTAGCGGGAGTATCAGATACGCAGTATTTT	CASSPLAGVSDTQYF
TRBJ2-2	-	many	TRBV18	TGTGCCAGCTCACCGAGCGCCGGGGAGCTGTTTTTT	CASSPSAGELFF
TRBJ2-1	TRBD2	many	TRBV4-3	TGCGCCAGCAGCCAAGATGGACTAGCGTCCAATGAGCAGTTCTTC	CASSQDGLASNEQFF
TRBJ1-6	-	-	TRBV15	TGTGCCACCAGCAGGGCTAATTCACCCCTCCACTTT	CATSRANSPLHF
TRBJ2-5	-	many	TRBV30	TGTGCCTGGAGAAGGCGGGCCGACCAAGAGACCCAGTACTTC	CAWRRRADQETQYF
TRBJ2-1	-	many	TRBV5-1	TGCGCCAGCATCCTGAGCCCGGGGACAAAATTCTACAATGAGCAGTTCTTC	CASILSPGTKFYNEQFF
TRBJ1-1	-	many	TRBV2	TGTGCCAGCACCGAGGGGGGTACCACTGAAGCTTTCTTT	CASTEGGTTEAFF
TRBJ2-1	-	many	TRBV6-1	TGTGCCAGCAGCCGAGACTCGGGAACGGGTGAGCAGTTCTTC	CASSRDSGTGEQFF
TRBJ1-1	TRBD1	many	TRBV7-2	TGTGCCAGCAGCCAGAGAAGTGGACAGGATGAAGCTTTCTTT	CASSQRSGQDEAFF
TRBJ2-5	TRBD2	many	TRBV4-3	TGCGCCAGCAGCCAAGTCCGAGCGGGAGTAGAGGAGACCCAGTACTTC	CASSQVRAGVEETQYF
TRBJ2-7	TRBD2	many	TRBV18	TGTGCCAGCTCACCACAGCGGGAGGGCCCACGCGAGCAGTACTTC	CASSPQREGPREQYF
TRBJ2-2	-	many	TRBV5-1	TGCGCCAGCAGCTTCCGGGACACAAGGACCGGGGAGCTGTTTTTT	CASSFRDTRTGELFF
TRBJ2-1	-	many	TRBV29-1	TGCAGCGTTGATTATGGGTCTTGGAATGAGCAGTTCTTC	CSVDYGSWNEQFF
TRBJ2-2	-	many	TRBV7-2	TGTGCCACCCAGCTTAGAAGCGGCGGGGAGCTGTTTTTT	CATQLRSGGELFF
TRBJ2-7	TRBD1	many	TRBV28	TGTGCCAGCAGTAGGGCCCCCCTCGACAGGGACTCCTACGAGCAGTACTTC	CASSRAPLDRDSYEQYF
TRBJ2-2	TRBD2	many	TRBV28	TGTGCCAGCAGCCCGCCCAAACTAGCGGGAGGGCTGTTTTTT	CASSPPKLAGGLFF
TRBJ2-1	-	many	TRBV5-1	TGCGCCAGCAGCCGGAATAGCGGTGGCAAGGCCTATGAGCAGTTCTTC	CASSRNSGGKAYEQFF
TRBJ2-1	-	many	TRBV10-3	TGTGCCATCAGTGAGTCGAAAGGGTCCTACAATGAGCAGTTCTTC	CAISESKGSYNEQFF
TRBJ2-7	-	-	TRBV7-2	TGTGCCAGCAGCTTACCCGGAAACCAATACGAGCAGTACTTC	CASSLPGNQYEQYF
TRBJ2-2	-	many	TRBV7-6	TGTGCCAGCAGCTCAACTGGGATCGTAAACACCGGGGAGCTGTTTTTT	CASSSTGIVNTGELFF
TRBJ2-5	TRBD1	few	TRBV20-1	TGCAGTGCCAAAGCCGCACAGGGGGAGACCCAGTACTTC	CSAKAAQGETQYF
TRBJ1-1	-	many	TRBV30	TGTGCCTGGAGTGCCCCTGGGTCCAACCCTGAAGCTTTCTTT	CAWSAPGSNPEAFF
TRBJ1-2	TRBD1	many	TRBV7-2	TGTGCCAGCAGGACAACTGCCGGGACAGGGAACTATGGCTACACCTTC	CASRTTAGTGNYGYTF
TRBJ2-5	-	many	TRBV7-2	TGTGCCAGCAGCTTACGGCCCGAGACCCAGTACTTC	CASSLRPETQYF
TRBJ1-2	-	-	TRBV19	TGTGCCAGTAGTGAGTGGGGCGAGGACTATGGCTACACCTTC	CASSEWGEDYGYTF
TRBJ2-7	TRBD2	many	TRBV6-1	TGTGCCAGCAGTACCTACGGGGGGAGCTCCTACGAGCAGTACTTC	CASSTYGGSSYEQYF
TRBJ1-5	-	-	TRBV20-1	TGCAGTGCTTCGACACCAAAGGGTTGGCCCCAGCATTTT	CSASTPKGWPQHF
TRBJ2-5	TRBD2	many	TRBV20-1	TGCAGTGCCACGTCTGTTAGGCTAGCGGGAGGGCCGGAACAAGAGACCCAGTACTTC	CSATSVRLAGGPEQETQYF
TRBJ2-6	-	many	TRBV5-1	TGCGCCAGCAGCTTGGGGGGGGCTGGGGCCAACGTCCTGACTTTC	CASSLGGAGANVLTF
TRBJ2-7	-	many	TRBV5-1	TGCGCCAGCAGCTTGGCAGCCACCTCCTACGAGCAGTACTTC	CASSLAATSYEQYF
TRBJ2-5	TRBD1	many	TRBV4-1	TGCGCCAGCAGCCAAGGGGACAGGGTCGAGACCCAGTACTTC	CASSQGDRVETQYF
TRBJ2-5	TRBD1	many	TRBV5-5	TGTGCCAGCAGCTTCTACGACAGGGCGGAGACCCAGTACTTC	CASSFYDRAETQYF
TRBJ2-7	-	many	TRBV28	TGTGCCAGTCAGGGGCGGCGGGTCTCCGAGCAGTACTTC	CASQGRRVSEQYF
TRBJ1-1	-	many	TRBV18	TGTGCCAGCTCACCCACGCACATGAACACTGAAGCTTTCTTT	CASSPTHMNTEAFF
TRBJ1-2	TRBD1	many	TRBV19	TGTGCCAGTAGCAGGGGGGCCTATGGCTACACCTTC	CASSRGAYGYTF
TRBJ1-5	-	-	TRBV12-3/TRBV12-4	TGTGCCAGCAGTTTAACGGCTAAAACTTTGGGCAATCAGCCCCAGCATTTT	CASSLTAKTLGNQPQHF
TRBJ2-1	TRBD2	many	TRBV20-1	TGCAGTGCTAGACTGACTAGCGGATACAATGAGCAGTTCTTC	CSARLTSGYNEQFF
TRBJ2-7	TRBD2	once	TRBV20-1	TGCAGTGCTCCTGGGGGGAGCGGGAGTCTCGAGCAGTACTTC	CSAPGGSGSLEQYF
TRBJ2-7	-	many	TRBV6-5	TGTGCCAGCAGGGCCGTAGGGGCCAACCTCTACGAGCAGTACTTC	CASRAVGANLYEQYF
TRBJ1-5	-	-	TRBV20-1	TGCAGTGCTAGACCCCCGTCGGGCAGCAGGAATCAGCCCCAGCATTTT	CSARPPSGSRNQPQHF
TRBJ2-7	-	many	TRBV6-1	TGTGCCAGCAAACCGACAGCGGGCGAGCAGTACTTC	CASKPTAGEQYF
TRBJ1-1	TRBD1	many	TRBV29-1	TGCAGCGTCAGTACAGGGGTAAACACTGAAGCTTTCTTT	CSVSTGVNTEAFF
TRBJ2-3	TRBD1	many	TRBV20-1	TGCAGTGCTAGTAGGGACAGGGGGCTCACAGATACGCAGTATTTT	CSASRDRGLTDTQYF
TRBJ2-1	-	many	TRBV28	TGTGCCAGCAGTCCCCCCCCGGGGCCCCGGGAGCAGTTCTTC	CASSPPPGPREQFF
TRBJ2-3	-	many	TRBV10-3	TGTGCCATCAGTGCGAGTATCACAGATACGCAGTATTTT	CAISASITDTQYF
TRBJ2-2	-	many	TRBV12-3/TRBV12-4	TGTGCCAGCAGTGCCGGGATGAACACCGGGGAGCTGTTTTTT	CASSAGMNTGELFF
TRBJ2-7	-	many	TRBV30	TGTGCCTGGAGGGGTGGGGGATCCTACGAGCAGTACTTC	CAWRGGGSYEQYF
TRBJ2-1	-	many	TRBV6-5	TGTGCCAGCAGTTACGGGGGGGCCTCCTACAATGAGCAGTTCTTC	CASSYGGASYNEQFF
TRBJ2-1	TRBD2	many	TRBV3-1	TGTGCCAGCAGAGGTAGCGGGGCTCACAATGAGCAGTTCTTC	CASRGSGAHNEQFF